This T cell receptor beta chain is from a study of CD8 T cells in ankylosing spondylitis. Overall study results and limits: Within ankylosing spondylitis blood, a TCR beta motif made up of fewer than ten highly homologous variants appeared to be characteristic.

For TCR beta, libraries came from quantitative 5'-RACE with molecular barcodes. TCRdb passed the 5' RACE reads through MiXCR, listing each CDR3 protein once. The sample shows 200,000 or so distinct CDR3 sequences, about 20% of them seen only once. This clonotype was counted at least ten times. No antigen is known for it. V trimming: 3 bases; J trimming: 5 bases; junction bases outside the gene matches: 12. Germline lookup yields CDR1 DFQATT and CDR2 SNEGSKA (reference sequence). The CDR3 totals 16 residues. The clonotype originates from a male donor between 5 and 35 years old with ankylosing spondylitis or in good health (not recorded which). This chain uses TRBV20-1 with TRBJ2-1; 8 bases map to TRBD1. The sample consisted of blood, either unsorted or a sorted T cell fraction (not recorded which). CDR3 amino acids: CSARADRDGHNNEQFF. The CDR3 nucleotides read TGCAGTGCTAGGGCGGACAGGGACGGTCACAACAATGAGCAGTTCTTC.